This is a list of T cell receptor beta chains from one sample in a study of control samples from healthy donors and cancer patients. The table came from immunoSEQ multiplex PCR; TCRdb's copy has only in-frame clones and leaves some out. The sample lists about 120,000 clones, 80% to 90% occurring once. The sequenced sample consisted of PBMCs. The receptor source for this set is a woman between 45 and 65 years old with colorectal cancer. Each CDR3 is given with its conserved first and last residue. Size values are once, few and many counts, or a class for expanded clones, and some rows have none.

V | size | CDR3
TRBV11-2 | once | CASSLLTGIEKLFF
TRBV6-5 | once | CAIKEGAGNQPQHF
TRBV12-3/TRBV12-4 | - | CASSLLRNQPQHF
TRBV5-1 | - | CASRNALPGTSINF
TRBV6-1 | few | CASSEWTGGYEQFF
TRBV6-5 | - | CASSYSRTYGYTF
TRBV2 | once | CASSEARVGGIFSNQPQHF
TRBV5-1 | - | CASSRGNEKLFF
TRBV11-2 | - | CASSYAQGQETQYF
TRBV6-2/TRBV6-3 | - | CASSPRGTSGGNTGELFF
TRBV2 | - | CASSPGPYGYTF
TRBV18 | - | CASSPVYVGNTGELFF
TRBV18 | - | CASSPLGLTRGRNGYTF
TRBV25-1 | - | CASTGGSESGYGYTF
TRBV27 | - | CASTWTGSDTQYF
TRBV2 | - | CASIGSPYYGYTF
TRBV5-1 | - | CASSFNPQGESTIYF
TRBV5-1 | - | CASRGETGNYGYTF
TRBV5-1 | - | CASSSGGRTYNEQFF
TRBV5-8 | - | CASTPTSWAGELFF
TRBV9 | - | CASSVGTDTGELFF
TRBV9 | - | CASSPDTGIGNTIYF
TRBV12-3/TRBV12-4 | - | CASSFNTEAFF
TRBV6-5 | - | CASSYSGTGGPGELFF
TRBV5-8 | - | CASSLGQGFEVNEKLFF
TRBV6-2/TRBV6-3 | - | CASSSSGGALEQYF
TRBV20-1 | - | CSASGRTNQPQHF
TRBV18 | - | CASSPRRGDTGELFF
TRBV28 | few | CASSLWAGGDQPQHF
TRBV18 | - | CASSLRGSEKLFF
TRBV7-3 | - | CASSLTLLAGTGELFF
TRBV27 | - | CASSPRDRGQVSYNSPLHF
TRBV9 | once | CASSPRTGGEGELFF
TRBV12-3/TRBV12-4 | - | CASSLAWGYEQFF
TRBV5-1 | - | CASSLDGGGFEQFF
TRBV27 | - | CASSLDRVGTEAFF
TRBV7-2 | - | CASSLTGGSYEQYF
TRBV28 | - | CASRSRSQGPGLGYTF
TRBV28 | once | CASRETGRQETQYF
TRBV7-7 | - | CASSFGGAQETQYF
TRBV11-2 | once | CASSLTGLAFF
TRBV7-3 | once | CASSWTSGSGDTQYF
TRBV5-5 | - | CASSYFRGPSEAFF
TRBV30 | - | CAWRSYGYTF
TRBV7-2 | - | CASSWSSSGNTIYF
TRBV30 | - | CAWGGGNTGELFF
TRBV3-1/TRBV3-2 | - | CASSQDGLAGGYRETQYF
TRBV6-2/TRBV6-3 | - | CASSYPVRGPYTGELFF
TRBV11-2 | once | CASSLRDRNEQFF
TRBV18 | - | CASSPPSLAGEDTQYF
TRBV5-1 | - | CASSLEIRAGYEQYF
TRBV20-1 | few | CSARSGRMFF
TRBV23-1 | once | CASSLPGQVMNTEAFF
TRBV4-1 | - | CASSQVPPRGYTF
TRBV4-2 | - | CASSHAAPGPSRALHQETQYF
TRBV6-2/TRBV6-3 | - | CASSEAGHSSYEQYF
TRBV11-2 | - | CASSHRGWDDNEKLFF
TRBV28 | - | CASSLPPTGGGYTF
TRBV29-1 | - | CSVTGLTSTDTQYF
TRBV6-1 | - | CASSDPHGGVGMNTEAFF